These 12 T cell receptor beta chains were all obtained from the same sample, sequenced in a study of T cells in Graves' hyperthyroidism and ophthalmopathy (dated by TCRdb to 2018 to 2020). The library came from multiplex PCR. The sample was run on an Illumina HiSeq 2000. The TCR beta CDR3 regions were amplified from the RNA transcripts. For the first round of RT-PCR on the TCR CDR3, the HTBI primer set was used together with the Qiagen OneStep RT-PCR kit. TCRdb took the public reads, trimmed them with fastp at Q25, ran MiXCR for clone calling and kept in-frame beta chains. Each entry merges the rows of one CDR3 protein and shows their most common DNA and genes. The sample table records a few hundred thousand distinct CDR3 sequences; around 16% of these occur just once. The ten biggest clones cover approximately 7.5% of the sample. The specimen was blood. Receptor source: a woman aged 18-29 years with Graves' hyperthyroidism.

J is TRBJ2-5 and V is TRBV10-3, with TRBD2 matching 7 bases. This CDR3 has 15 amino acids. The ends lost 0 bases at V and 5 bases at J; junction bases unmatched: 6. Per germline, CDR1 ENHRY and CDR2 SYGVKD. CDR3 bases: TGTGCCATCAGTGAGTCGAGGGAGGGGCTGGAGACCCAGTACTTC. It yields the protein CAISESREGLETQYF.

This clonotype was observed at least ten times. J is TRBJ2-7 and V is TRBV10-3; 7 nucleotides match TRBD1. Germline assignment: CDR1 ENHRY and CDR2 SYGVKD. The CDR3 extends over 18 amino acids. The trim removed 6 bases at V and 1 base at J, leaving 18 bases unmatched. Written as DNA, the CDR3 is TGTGCCATCAGGAGCAGGGACAGTGGGATATGGGATTCCTACGAGCAGTACTTC. As protein: CAIRSRDSGIWDSYEQYF.

This clonotype was seen many times. The CDR3 is CASSPGQGGTSTIYF. The CDR3 DNA reads as TGTGCCAGCAGCCCCGGACAGGGTGGTACTTCCACCATATATTTT. The chain recombines TRBV3-1 with TRBJ1-3; 8 bases agree with TRBD1. With V trimmed by 4 bases and J by 9 bases, 11 bases remained unmatched. CDR1 is LGHDT, CDR2 YNNKEL, per germline (reference sequence). This CDR3 has 15 residues.

Ten or more counts support this clonotype. The chain couples TRBV30 to TRBJ1-2; D remains ambiguous. Looked up from germline, CDR1 is GTSNPN and CDR2 is SVGIG (reference sequence). V lost 7 bases, J lost 1 base, and 10 bases lay in between. The CDR3 covers 12 residues. This CDR3 reads CAFQRNNYGYTF. The CDR3 DNA sequence: TGTGCCTTCCAGAGGAATAACTATGGCTACACCTTC.

This clonotype has a handful of counts. The chain couples TRBV5-1 to TRBJ1-4; 7 bases are a match to TRBD1. Trimming at V came to 0 bases and at J to 6 bases, leaving 5 bases not matched to a gene. This CDR3 comprises 15 residues. Germline CDR1 reads SGHRS; CDR2 reads YFSETQ. This CDR3 is CASSLGGQNHEKLFF. DNA of the CDR3: TGCGCCAGCAGCTTGGGGGGACAGAACCATGAAAAACTGTTTTTT.

The table lists this clonotype with a few counts. The gene calls are TRBV29-1 and TRBJ2-7, with a possible D match to TRBD2 (6 bases). Germline CDR1 is SQVTM and CDR2 is ANQGSEA. There are 15 residues in the CDR3. Trimming took off 7 bases at V and 2 bases at J, with 21 bases between the two ends. The CDR3 region has the DNA TGCAGCGACCCGCCCCGTTTAGCGGAAGCCTACGAGCAGTACTTC. Its protein is CSDPPRLAEAYEQYF.

This clonotype was counted between two and nine times. CDR3 amino acids: CASSQGRGTGELFF. The CDR3 DNA is TGTGCCAGCAGCCAAGGACGCGGGACCGGGGAGCTGTTTTTT. The V and J genes are TRBV4-2 and TRBJ2-2, with D perhaps matching TRBD2 (5 bases). Germline-derived CDR1 and CDR2 are LGHNA and YNFKEQ. This CDR3 region has 14 residues. The V end lost 1 base, the J end lost 5 bases, and 8 bases lay between the germline ends.

This clonotype was found many times. The chain carries TRBV29-1 and TRBJ1-1; 8 bases align to TRBD1. Germline lookup yields CDR1 SQVTM and CDR2 ANQGSEA. The CDR3 spans 14 residues. V lost 3 bases and J lost 3; bases outside the gene matches: 6. The CDR3 nucleotides are TGCAGCGTTGACAGGGGGCTTTTAGACACTGAAGCTTTCTTT. It yields the protein CSVDRGLLDTEAFF.

Regarding this clonotype: One base away lies a much larger clone, so this may be a sequencing read error. This chain's CDR3 is CSATIAGAYNKQFF. The CDR3 bases are TGCAGTGCTACCATCGCGGGGGCCTACAATAAGCAGTTCTTC. The V and J genes are TRBV20-1 and TRBJ2-1; perhaps TRBD2 as D (7 bases). The CDR3 contains 14 residues. Germline V gene data show CDR1 as DFQATT and CDR2 as SNEGSKA (reference sequence).

This clonotype was recorded many times. This chain joins TRBV20-1 and TRBJ1-1; a weak D match, TRBD1 (6 bases). The CDR3 totals 16 residues. Trimming left V 0 bases short and J 4 bases short, with 18 bases between. Looked up from germline, CDR1 is DFQATT and CDR2 is SNEGSKA (reference sequence). CDR3 bases: TGCAGTGCTAGAGATAGGGGGGGGGGACACCGCACTGAAGCTTTCTTT. Translated: CSARDRGGGHRTEAFF.

This clonotype was found many times. The V call is TRBV7-9, the J call TRBJ2-1, with 10 bases identical to TRBD2. CDR3 size: 15 residues. V dropped 2 bases and J dropped 8; count of bases not matched to a gene: 6. CDR1 and CDR2 (germline): SEHNR, FQNEAQ (reference sequence). CDR3 nucleotide sequence: TGTGCCAGCAGCTTAAGGGGACTAGCGTTCCATGAGCAGTTCTTC. Translated, it gives CASSLRGLAFHEQFF. Based on the CDR3 plus reference TRBV7-9 and TRBJ2-1, the full variable domain is DTGVSQNPRHKITKRGQNVTFRCDPISEHNRLYWYRQTLGQGPEFLTYFQNEAQLEKSRLLSDRFSAERPKGSFSTLEIQRTEQGDSAMYLCASSLRGLAFHEQFFGPGTRLTVL.

This clonotype was found a few times. The chain recombines TRBV7-2 with TRBJ1-6; D is unresolved. V lost 4 bases, J lost 7 bases, and 14 bases lay in between. The CDR3 has 15 amino acids. The germline CDR1 and CDR2 sequences are SGHTA and FQGNSA. As DNA, the CDR3 is TGTGCCAGCAGCTCGTGGGCCGGAGAGAATTCACCCCTCCACTTT. Translation gives CASSSWAGENSPLHF.